This is a list of T cell receptor beta chains from one sample in a study of T cells in localized non-small cell lung cancer. Repertoires were generated with immunoSEQ multiplex PCR, while TCRdb's copy carries only in-frame clones and drops some. The sample lists some 50,000 clones, 81% occurring once. The starting material was peripheral blood mononuclear cells, obtained before any cancer treatment. These receptors were obtained from a man aged 35-69 years with stage III lung adenocarcinoma. Each CDR3 is given without its conserved first and last residue. Fields, in order: clone size, V gene, J gene, CDR3 protein. Size tells how often a clone was seen (once, few, many) or the class of an expanded clone, and some rows leave it out.

clone_size: .
v_call: TRBV4-3
j_call: TRBJ1-5
cdr3_aa: ASSLVSNGYQPQH

clone_size: once
v_call: TRBV7-6
j_call: TRBJ2-1
cdr3_aa: ASSPSGGGGSNEQF

clone_size: .
v_call: TRBV9
j_call: TRBJ2-7
cdr3_aa: ASGTGISSYEQY

clone_size: .
v_call: TRBV19
j_call: TRBJ2-1
cdr3_aa: ATRGIYNEQF

clone_size: .
v_call: TRBV18
j_call: TRBJ2-5
cdr3_aa: ASSRMRGEETQY

clone_size: .
v_call: TRBV29-1
j_call: TRBJ2-5
cdr3_aa: SVEGWLTGELQETQY

clone_size: .
v_call: TRBV11-2
j_call: TRBJ2-7
cdr3_aa: ASSLTSGAAYEQY

clone_size: few
v_call: TRBV5-1
j_call: TRBJ1-2
cdr3_aa: ASRLWDSTNYGYT

clone_size: .
v_call: TRBV5-1
j_call: TRBJ2-7
cdr3_aa: ASSFTSGGARSYEQY

clone_size: .
v_call: TRBV5-6
j_call: TRBJ2-2
cdr3_aa: ASSLVRTGTGELF

clone_size: .
v_call: TRBV9
j_call: TRBJ2-7
cdr3_aa: ASSVDQRGAFYEQY

clone_size: once
v_call: TRBV5-8
j_call: TRBJ2-3
cdr3_aa: ASSLGRSTDTQY

clone_size: few
v_call: TRBV18
j_call: TRBJ1-4
cdr3_aa: ASSSSGDRAIVLLF

clone_size: .
v_call: TRBV6-5
j_call: TRBJ2-7
cdr3_aa: ASSSKQGVSYEQY

clone_size: .
v_call: TRBV5-5
j_call: TRBJ1-2
cdr3_aa: ASSLVRGPGMSYT

clone_size: .
v_call: TRBV20-1
j_call: TRBJ2-3
cdr3_aa: GLAGEYTQY

clone_size: once
v_call: TRBV10-3
j_call: TRBJ2-7
cdr3_aa: AISESMTVSYEQY

clone_size: .
v_call: TRBV2
j_call: TRBJ1-1
cdr3_aa: ASSDLTRPDKRAF

clone_size: .
v_call: TRBV6-6
j_call: TRBJ1-1
cdr3_aa: ASSYSIWTPEAF

clone_size: .
v_call: TRBV5-1
j_call: TRBJ1-6
cdr3_aa: ASSFEDSPLH

clone_size: few
v_call: TRBV7-8
j_call: TRBJ1-5
cdr3_aa: ASSLEGGTASGNQPQH

clone_size: .
v_call: TRBV9
j_call: TRBJ2-7
cdr3_aa: ASSPAPANSYEQY

clone_size: .
v_call: TRBV2
j_call: TRBJ2-1
cdr3_aa: ASSGHAGTDINEQF

clone_size: .
v_call: TRBV7-2
j_call: TRBJ1-1
cdr3_aa: ASSRRLGGDTEAF

clone_size: .
v_call: TRBV7-3
j_call: TRBJ2-7
cdr3_aa: ASSLSGTGIYEQY

clone_size: .
v_call: TRBV5-1
j_call: TRBJ2-2
cdr3_aa: ASSAAGEKTGELF

clone_size: .
v_call: TRBV6-1
j_call: TRBJ2-1
cdr3_aa: ASSGLEGPTTNEQF

clone_size: .
v_call: TRBV5-1
j_call: TRBJ2-3
cdr3_aa: ASSSEALGDTQY

clone_size: .
v_call: TRBV5-1
j_call: TRBJ1-4
cdr3_aa: ASSSGRLDEKLF